The 30 T cell receptor beta chains below all came from one sample that was sequenced in a study of beta chain features in type 1 diabetes. The sequenced template was cDNA made from the entire isolated RNA. Only in-frame clones appear in the TCRdb table, and some are missing; sequencing was by immunoSEQ multiplex PCR. Counted here are around 300,000 clones, approximately 8.1% occurring once; the ten biggest clones make up 0.9% to 1.2%. The sample comprised central memory CD4+ T cells from blood. All receptors come from a woman younger than 35 in good health.

The rearrangement uses TRBV6-5 and TRBJ2-7, with 9 bases identical to TRBD1. V gave up 6 bases and J gave up 2 bases; unmatched junction bases: 5. The CDR3 loop spans 14 amino acids. The germline V gene encodes CDR1 MNHEY and CDR2 SVGAGI. In DNA form, the CDR3 reads TGTGCCAGCAGCCACGGGACAGGGCCCTACGAGCAGTACGTC. Translated: CASSHGTGPYEQYV.

This clone was counted between two and nine times. The chain links TRBV7-2 to TRBJ2-2, with 7 bases fitting TRBD1. Germline V gene lookup returns CDR1 SGHTA and CDR2 FQGNSA. This CDR3 is built from 15 residues. The trim removed 5 bases at V and 5 bases at J, leaving 8 bases unmatched. CDR3 DNA sequence: TGTGCCAGCAGCGGCCTACAGGGGTTTACCGGGGAGCTGTTTTTT. Amino acid sequence: CASSGLQGFTGELFF.

This clone was detected ten times or more. The chain carries TRBV28 and TRBJ1-1, with 10 bases lining up with TRBD1. J gave up 3 bases and V 8 bases, and 12 bases lay outside the gene matches. The CDR3 loop spans 16 amino acids. Germline V gives CDR1 MDHEN, CDR2 SYDVKM. CDR3 DNA: TGTGCCAGCCCCTCGCCGACAGGGGGCAAGCACACTGAAGCTTTCTTT. It yields the protein CASPSPTGGKHTEAFF.

The sample holds a few counts of this clone. V gene TRBV5-4 combines with J gene TRBJ2-2, with TRBD1 matching over 12 bases. CDR1 SGHNT and CDR2 YYREEE come from the germline V gene (reference sequence). The CDR3 is 16 residues long. The junction had 6 bases not matched to a gene; V was cut back by 3 bases and J by 6 bases. CDR3 sequence reads: CASSSWDRGPAGELFF. CDR3 nucleotides: TGTGCCAGCAGCTCCTGGGACAGGGGGCCCGCCGGGGAGCTGTTTTTT.

This clone was seen a few times. This chain links TRBV30 with TRBJ2-1; 8 positions agree with TRBD2. There are 14 residues in the CDR3. Per germline, CDR1 GTSNPN and CDR2 SVGIG (reference sequence). V was pared by 0 bases and J by 9 bases, with 7 bases of the junction left unmatched. DNA of the CDR3: TGTGCCTGGAGTGTAAATGCGGGAGGCAGTGAGCAGTTCTTC. This sequence encodes CAWSVNAGGSEQFF.

The chain employs TRBV5-1 and TRBJ2-7; the D gene could be TRBD1 or TRBD2 (5 bases each). The ends were cut back, 0 bases at V and 3 bases at J, with 16 bases in the middle. The CDR3 extends over 16 amino acids. Germline V gives CDR1 SGHRS, CDR2 YFSETQ. CDR3 sequence reads: CASSLVVRDPNYEQYF. The CDR3 DNA follows: TGCGCCAGCAGCTTGGTTGTGAGGGACCCAAACTACGAGCAGTACTTC.

The V and J genes are TRBV5-6 and TRBJ1-2; 8 nucleotides agree with TRBD1. The CDR3 loop spans 14 amino acids. In germline, CDR1 is SGHDT, CDR2 YYEEEE. The V gene end was trimmed by 5 bases and the J gene end by 0 bases; junction bases not matched to a gene: 3. The DNA for the CDR3 is TGTGCCAGCAGTACAGGGGGAGCTAACTATGGCTACACCTTC. Its protein is CASSTGGANYGYTF. Drawing the rest from reference TRBV5-6 and TRBJ1-2, the complete variable domain is DAGVTQSPTHLIKTRGQQVTLRCSPKSGHDTVSWYQQALGQGPQFIFQYYEEEERQRGNFPDRFSGHQFPNYSSELNVNALLLGDSALYLCASSTGGANYGYTFGSGTRLTVV.

This clone was seen only a few times. The CDR3 region has the DNA TGTGCCAGCACGGGGGAGGGGAATCAGCCCCAGCATTTT. Translating it yields CASTGEGNQPQHF. V is TRBV2 and J is TRBJ1-5, with D perhaps matching TRBD1 (5 bases). The CDR3 sequence is 13 residues long. Germline V gene sequence: CDR1 SNHLY, CDR2 FYNNEI. Trimming left V 7 bases short and J 4 bases short, with 11 bases between.

This clone showed up just a few times. The rearrangement links TRBV4-2 to TRBJ2-5; D is ambiguous. Looked up from germline, CDR1 is LGHNA and CDR2 is YNFKEQ. CDR3 length: 16 amino acids. V was clipped by 1 base and J by 5 bases, with 17 bases between them. For the CDR3, the DNA is TGTGCCAGCAGCCAAGTCAGTGGGGATAACAAGGAGACCCAGTACTTC. Translated, it gives CASSQVSGDNKETQYF.

V and J are TRBV7-9 and TRBJ1-2; D may be TRBD1 (5 bases). Trimming left V 3 bases short and J 0 bases short, with 8 bases between. This CDR3 is built from 14 residues. Germline CDR1 reads SEHNR; CDR2 reads FQNEAQ (reference sequence). The CDR3 DNA reads as TGTGCCAGCAGCTTTACGACAGCTAACTATGGCTACACCTTC. Encoded protein: CASSFTTANYGYTF. Full variable domain (outside the CDR3, taken from reference TRBV7-9 and TRBJ1-2): DTGVSQNPRHKITKRGQNVTFRCDPISEHNRLYWYRQTLGQGPEFLTYFQNEAQLEKSRLLSDRFSAERPKGSFSTLEIQRTEQGDSAMYLCASSFTTANYGYTFGSGTRLTVV.

The V and J genes are TRBV6-6 and TRBJ1-4; TRBD1 aligns across 7 bases. The germline gives CDR1 MNHNY, CDR2 SVGAGI (reference sequence). V was pared by 6 bases and J by 8 bases, with 3 bases of the junction left unmatched. The CDR3 is 12 amino acids. Here the CDR3 DNA reads TGTGCCAGCAGCGGGACAGCCGAAAAACTGTTTTTT. Translating gives CASSGTAEKLFF.

The chain joins TRBV7-2 to TRBJ2-5; TRBD2 agrees at 12 bases. CDR3 length: 15 residues. J lost 2 bases, V lost 5 bases, and 3 bases had no gene match. CDR1 SGHTA and CDR2 FQGNSA come from the germline V gene. The CDR3 protein is CASSGLAGTQETQYF. CDR3 nucleotides: TGTGCCAGCAGCGGACTAGCGGGGACTCAAGAGACCCAGTACTTC.

This clone was recorded many times. The V gene is TRBV7-2, the J gene TRBJ2-2; perhaps D is TRBD1 or TRBD2 (6 bases each). V shed 5 bases and J shed 1 base, with 11 bases lying between them. Germline-derived CDR1 and CDR2 are SGHTA and FQGNSA. The CDR3 consists of 15 residues. As DNA, the CDR3 is TGTGCCAGCAGCCAACAGGGACTGAACACCGGGGAGCTGTTTTTT. Its translation is CASSQQGLNTGELFF.

The CDR3 DNA reads TGTGCCAGCAGCTTTACGGCGGACAGTACAGATACGCAGTATTTT. It translates to CASSFTADSTDTQYF. The chain combines TRBV7-3 with TRBJ2-3; weak D call: TRBD1 (6 bases). The CDR3 loop spans 15 amino acids. The germline CDR1 and CDR2 sequences are SGHTA and FQGTGA. The V gene lost 3 bases and the J gene lost 3 bases, with 13 bases spanning the gap.

This clone was counted at least ten times. The chain couples TRBV7-9 to TRBJ1-3; 7 nucleotides line up with TRBD1. From germline, CDR1 is SEHNR and CDR2 FQNEAQ (reference sequence). The CDR3 has 17 amino acids. With V trimmed by 5 bases and J by 0 bases, 10 bases remained unmatched. The CDR3 DNA is TGTGCCAGCAGCCAAGGGACAGCCTCCCTCTCTGGAAACACCATATATTTT. Residues: CASSQGTASLSGNTIYF.

The CDR3 region is CASSTLSGGTYNEQFF. The CDR3 DNA reads TGTGCCAGTAGTACCCTAAGCGGGGGGACATACAATGAGCAGTTCTTC. The V call is TRBV19, the J call TRBJ2-1; the match to TRBD2 covers 9 bases. The trim removed 4 bases at V and 4 bases at J, leaving 8 bases unmatched. The germline CDR1 and CDR2 sequences are LNHDA and SQIVND (reference sequence). CDR3 length: 16 residues.

This clone was counted only a few times. This chain joins TRBV30 and TRBJ1-1, with D possibly matching TRBD1 (5 bases). V was trimmed by 4 bases and J by 0 bases, leaving 15 bases between them. This CDR3 comprises 15 residues. Per the germline V gene, CDR1 is GTSNPN and CDR2 is SVGIG (reference sequence). CDR3 in amino acids: CAWTRTMALNTEAFF. The CDR3 DNA is TGTGCCTGGACCCGGACAATGGCTCTGAACACTGAAGCTTTCTTT.

The V gene is TRBV28, the J gene TRBJ1-5; D remains ambiguous. The CDR3 runs to 13 residues. Germline-derived CDR1 and CDR2 are MDHEN and SYDVKM. V lost 10 bases to trimming and J lost 2 bases, with 12 bases between them. The CDR3 bases are TGTGCCAACTCCGGGCCACGCAATCAGCCCCAGCATTTT. Translated, it gives CANSGPRNQPQHF.

This chain uses TRBV4-1 with TRBJ2-7; the match to TRBD1 covers 7 bases. After removal of 8 bases from V and 0 bases from J, the junction contained 10 bases not matched to a gene. Germline V CDR1 and CDR2: MGHRA, YSYEKL. The CDR3 length is 15 residues. For the CDR3, the DNA is TGCGCCAGCGCCGACAGGGACGACCGCTCCTACGAGCAGTACTTC. Translated, it gives CASADRDDRSYEQYF.

The gene calls are TRBV15 and TRBJ2-3; D gene unclear. Trimming left V 4 bases short and J 2 bases short, with 10 bases between. This CDR3 is 14 amino acids long. Germline CDR1 is LNHNV and CDR2 is YYDKDF (reference sequence). CDR3 loop: CATSIGFATDTQYF. In DNA, the CDR3 is TGTGCCACCAGCATAGGGTTCGCCACAGATACGCAGTATTTT.

V usage is TRBV4-1 and J usage is TRBJ2-1; 7 bases match TRBD2. The CDR3 is 14 amino acids. CDR1 is MGHRA, CDR2 YSYEKL, per germline. The junction had 5 bases not matched to a gene; V was cut back by 1 base and J by 8 bases. CDR3 sequence (DNA): TGCGCCAGCAGCCAAGGGACTAGTATCCATGAGCAGTTCTTC. Its protein product is CASSQGTSIHEQFF.

The J gene is TRBJ2-7, the V gene TRBV11-1; 7 nucleotides match TRBD1. The CDR3 runs 14 residues. Trimming took 3 bases from V and 4 from J; bases not matched to a gene: 6. Germline V gives CDR1 SGHAT, CDR2 FQDESV (reference sequence). CDR3 coding DNA: TGTGCCAGCAGCTTCAGGGGACAGAGTTACGAGCAGTACTTC. As protein: CASSFRGQSYEQYF.

In its sample, this clone was seen a few times. The chain has TRBV27 and TRBJ2-5; D is tentatively TRBD1 or TRBD2 (5 bases each). V was shortened by 5 bases and J by 5 bases, with 12 bases between the two germline ends. The CDR3 consists of 13 residues. Per germline, CDR1 MNHEY and CDR2 SMNVEV (reference sequence). In nucleotides, the CDR3 is TGTGCCAGCAGTCCGACATGGGGGGAGACCCAGTACTTC. This sequence encodes CASSPTWGETQYF.

The table lists this clone with a few counts. V gene TRBV4-1 combines with J gene TRBJ2-3; no clear D gene. CDR3 size: 14 residues. Germline CDR1 is MGHRA and CDR2 is YSYEKL. The germline V and J ends were trimmed by 4 bases and 5 bases, with 13 bases remaining between them. The CDR3 DNA sequence: TGCGCCAGCAGCCCGGCGGCCCTCCTAGATACGCAGTATTTT. This codes for CASSPAALLDTQYF.

This clone was observed a handful of times. For the CDR3, the DNA is TGTGCCAGCATGCAAGAGTACGAAGCTTTCTTT. Its protein product is CASMQEYEAFF. V gene TRBV6-4 combines with J gene TRBJ1-1; D not certain. The CDR3 covers 11 residues. The germline V gene encodes CDR1 MRHNA and CDR2 SNTAGT. The V end lost 7 bases, the J end lost 8 bases, and 11 bases lay between the germline ends.

The sample holds a few counts of this clone. This chain joins TRBV30 and TRBJ2-5; 8 nucleotides agree with TRBD1. Trimming cost V 7 bases and J 2 bases; bases outside gene matches: 6. The CDR3 is 13 residues long. Germline CDR1 GTSNPN, CDR2 SVGIG (reference sequence). CDR3 DNA sequence: TGTGCCTTGGACAGGGCCTTACAAGAGACCCAGTACTTC. It translates to CALDRALQETQYF.

The rearrangement uses TRBV19 and TRBJ2-2; D call uncertain. This CDR3 spans 12 amino acids. V lost 3 bases to trimming and J lost 4 bases, with 3 bases between them. The V gene's germline CDR1 is LNHDA and CDR2 SQIVND (reference sequence). The CDR3 DNA reads as TGTGCCAGTAGTATTCGCACCGGGGAGCTGTTTTTT. Protein: CASSIRTGELFF.

This clone was counted a few times. V usage is TRBV4-2 and J usage is TRBJ2-7, with D tentatively TRBD1 (6 bases). With 5 bases removed from V and 6 bases from J, the gap between germline ends came to 11 bases. From germline, CDR1 is LGHNA and CDR2 YNFKEQ. This CDR3 spans 12 amino acids. CDR3 bases: TGTGCCAGCAGCGCGGACAGATTCGAGCAGTACTTC. Translating gives CASSADRFEQYF.

The sample holds a few counts of this clone. J is TRBJ2-7 and V is TRBV6-5; tentatively, D is TRBD2 (6 bases). The CDR3 runs to 14 residues. The germline gives CDR1 MNHEY, CDR2 SVGAGI. V was clipped by 6 bases and J by 0 bases, with 12 bases between them. The CDR3 region has the DNA TGTGCCAGCAGCCCCGAGGGAGGCTCCTACGAGCAGTACGTC. It specifies CASSPEGGSYEQYV.

This clone was counted many times. This same CDR3 is encoded by further DNA sequences in the sample. The chain employs TRBV19 and TRBJ2-7, with 7 bases identical to TRBD1. J was trimmed by 3 bases and V by 2 bases; bases with no gene match: 1. The CDR3 sequence is 13 residues long. Germline lookup yields CDR1 LNHDA and CDR2 SQIVND (reference sequence). In nucleotides, the CDR3 is TGTGCCAGTAGTATAAACAGGGGCTACGAGCAGTACTTC. Translation: CASSINRGYEQYF.